This T cell receptor beta chain was profiled in a study of cytomegalovirus exposure and HLA in healthy donors. This PCR relied on a set of 60 Vbeta primers and 13 Jbeta primers. Original data processing: Approximately 9.9 million of about 80 million unique TCR beta chains were shared, per a later count. Using immunoSEQ multiplex PCR, the repertoire was profiled, and TCRdb retains in-frame clones only, with some absent. The V and J calls and clone size were taken over from that table, and D and trimming were inferred from the DNA. Of about 94,000 clones in the sample, about 62% were seen once. General study points: What was likely a sequencing artifact was a cluster of highly shared sequence variants.

The CDR3 covers 14 residues. Trimming removed 8 bases at V and 8 bases at J, with 18 bases between. The germline CDR1 and CDR2 sequences are MDHEN and SYDVKM. This clone was recorded a few times. Its target is unknown. This receptor was identified in a man aged 25 to 40 in good health and CMV-seronegative. Specimen: PBMCs. The chain uses TRBV28 and TRBJ1-4, with D tentatively TRBD1 (5 bases). The CDR3 spells CASGKKARGEKLFF. In nucleotides, the CDR3 is TGTGCCAGCGGAAAAAAGGCCCGGGGGGAAAAACTGTTTTTT.